This T cell receptor (beta chain) was profiled in a study of OX40 agonist ivuxolimab in advanced cancers. Overall study: Treatment of patients was with ivuxolimab, an agonistic anti-OX40 (CD134) antibody. Eligibility admitted prior anti-PD-1, anti-PD-L1 or anti-CTLA-4 therapy; 40% had some. Hepatocellular carcinoma, melanoma, renal cell or head and neck cancer affected the dose-escalation patients. Study-wide findings and caveats: Compared with others, partial responders at 0.1-3.0 mg/kg displayed clonal expansion among the lowest.

The CDR3 is 13 residues long. Germline assignment: CDR1 SGHTA and CDR2 FQGNSA. The ends were cut back, 4 bases at V and 3 bases at J, with 7 bases in the middle. Some clones are missing from TCRdb's copy, which holds only in-frame ones; the method was immunoSEQ multiplex PCR. The sample yields approximately 12,000 clones, about nine tenths seen once. This clone has a single count. Its antigen is still unknown. The rearrangement uses TRBV7-2 and TRBJ1-3, with D perhaps matching TRBD1 (5 bases). The receptor comes from an adult with an advanced solid tumor such as melanoma, head and neck, liver or kidney cancer. Specimen: CD4+ or CD8+ T cells sorted from blood, collected in a trial of the OX40 agonist ivuxolimab. In DNA, the CDR3 is TGTGCCAGCAGCTCAGGGTTTGGAAACACCATATATTTT. Translated, it gives CASSSGFGNTIYF.